The 5 T cell receptor beta chains below were found in one sample sequenced in a study of PD-1 blockade in classical Hodgkin lymphoma. Relapse after autologous stem cell transplantation occurred in every patient, and brentuximab vedotin exposure varied. Sequencing used immunoSEQ multiplex PCR; TCRdb keeps in-frame clones, though not all of them. The sample lists 6,000 or so clones; about 86% were seen once. Specimen: peripheral blood mononuclear cells (PBMCs), collected before the second cycle of nivolumab. Receptors were obtained from a human donor with classical Hodgkin lymphoma.

The rearrangement joins TRBV7-2 to TRBJ2-1; D is unclear. CDR1 SGHTA and CDR2 FQGNSA come from the germline V gene. The V end was cut by 3 bases, the J end by 10 bases, with 16 bases between. CDR3 length: 14 amino acids. CDR3: CASSFNLAPQEQFF. In DNA form, the CDR3 reads TGTGCCAGCAGCTTTAACTTAGCCCCACAGGAGCAGTTCTTC.

The chain employs TRBV5-6 and TRBJ2-2; D is possibly TRBD2 (6 bases). Trimming took off 4 bases at V and 8 bases at J, with 9 bases between the two ends. This CDR3 contains 12 residues. Germline loops: CDR1 SGHDT, CDR2 YYEEEE. The CDR3 DNA is TGTGCCAGCAGCCTTGGAGGGGGGGAGCTGTTTTTT. This translates into CASSLGGGELFF.

The gene calls are TRBV5-1 and TRBJ1-2; perhaps TRBD1 as D (5 bases). Germline V gene lookup returns CDR1 SGHRS and CDR2 YFSETQ. The V and J ends lost 4 bases and 10 bases respectively, with 20 bases between them. The CDR3 extends over 14 amino acids. CDR3 protein: CASSEISGRRDYTF. CDR3 bases: TGCGCCAGCAGCGAGATCTCGGGGCGCCGAGACTACACCTTC. The whole variable domain, remainder taken from reference TRBV5-1 and TRBJ1-2, is KAGVTQTPRYLIKTRGQQVTLSCSPISGHRSVSWYQQTPGQGLQFLFEYFSETQRNKGNFPGRFSGRQFSNSRSEMNVSTLELGDSALYLCASSEISGRRDYTFGSGTRLTVV.

V is TRBV6-5 and J is TRBJ1-2; D is uncertain. The CDR3 spans 13 residues. Trimming pared 5 bases from V and 6 bases from J, leaving 13 bases between. The germline V gene encodes CDR1 MNHEY and CDR2 SVGAGI. CDR3 loop: CASSDRGRDGYTF. The CDR3 nucleotides read TGTGCCAGCAGTGATCGCGGACGAGATGGCTACACCTTC.

This sequence joins TRBV6-5 and TRBJ2-2; 7 nucleotides agree with TRBD1. Germline CDR1 is MNHEY and CDR2 is SVGAGI. V was pared by 2 bases and J by 8 bases, with 2 bases of the junction left unmatched. This CDR3 contains 13 residues. The CDR3 region is CASSYRGPGELFF. The CDR3 nucleotides read TGTGCCAGCAGTTACAGGGGGCCGGGGGAGCTGTTTTTT.